This entry lists 20 T cell receptor beta chains sequenced from one sample in a study of monozygotic twins with inflammatory bowel disease (dated by TCRdb to the late 2010s). Libraries came from 5' RACE. Sequenced on an Illumina HiSeq 2500. TCRdb reprocessed the reads into one record per CDR3 protein sequence, lacking DNA. The sample table holds around 450,000 distinct CDR3 sequences. In total, the top ten clones hold around 2.4% of the sample. The material sequenced was blood. Every receptor here comes from a human donor with ulcerative colitis or Crohn's disease, or a healthy co-twin of an affected twin (not recorded which).

The chain links TRBV5-1 to TRBJ2-1; TCRdb gives TRBD1 as the D gene, but with no DNA this cannot be confirmed. Germline V CDR1 and CDR2: SGHRS, YFSETQ. This CDR3 is 16 amino acids long. This CDR3 reads CASSLVKEGGTNEQFF.

The rearrangement uses TRBV29-1 and TRBJ2-1; TCRdb picks TRBD2, but there is no DNA to check that call. Germline CDR1 SQVTM, CDR2 ANQGSEA. The CDR3 is 14 residues long. The CDR3 loop reads CSVEDREGINEQFF.

The gene calls are TRBV7-3 and TRBJ2-1. The germline CDR1 and CDR2 sequences are SGHTA and FQGTGA. CDR3 length: 12 residues. CDR3 sequence: CASSLDSKEQFF.

The gene calls are TRBV27 and TRBJ2-7; TCRdb picks TRBD1, but there is no DNA to check that call. The germline V gene has CDR1 MNHEY and CDR2 SMNVEV (reference sequence). The CDR3 contains 13 residues. CDR3 protein: CASSLDIGNEQYF.

This chain uses TRBV7-9 with TRBJ2-1. From germline, CDR1 is SEHNR and CDR2 FQNEAQ (reference sequence). The CDR3 covers 13 residues. The CDR3 sequence is CASSVRLDNEQFF.

The chain combines TRBV20-1 with TRBJ1-6; the D call from TCRdb, TRBD1, cannot be confirmed without DNA. The germline V gene has CDR1 DFQATT and CDR2 SNEGSKA (reference sequence). CDR3 length: 15 amino acids. The CDR3: CSARATTGDNSPLHF.

The chain uses TRBV5-1 and TRBJ1-1. CDR3 length equals 13 residues. Germline V gene data show CDR1 as SGHRS and CDR2 as YFSETQ. The CDR3 is CASTEVAHTEAFF.

The chain is built from TRBV11-1 and TRBJ2-3; as DNA is missing, the TRBD1 call by TCRdb cannot be tested. CDR1 and CDR2 (germline): SGHAT, FQDESV (reference sequence). This CDR3 region has 18 residues. The CDR3 sequence is CASSPPLLLGPESDTQYF. Full variable domain (remainder filled in from reference TRBV11-1 and TRBJ2-3): EAEVAQSPRYKITEKSQAVAFWCDPISGHATLYWYRQILGQGPELLVQFQDESVVDDSQLPKDRFSAERLKGVDSTLKIQPAELGDSAMYLCASSPPLLLGPESDTQYFGPGTRLTVL.

The V gene is TRBV7-9, the J gene TRBJ2-5. CDR1 is SEHNR and CDR2 is FQNEAQ in the germline V gene (reference sequence). The CDR3 has 14 amino acids. CDR3 sequence: CASSLRVAEETQYF.

V and J are TRBV6-1 and TRBJ2-7; the D call of TRBD1 rests on TCRdb alone, since no DNA is present to check it. In germline, CDR1 is MNHNS, CDR2 SASEGT. The CDR3 is 14 residues long. CDR3 sequence reads: CASSAGQSSYEQYF.

This chain uses TRBV7-7 with TRBJ2-7. From germline, CDR1 is SSHAT and CDR2 FNYEAQ (reference sequence). This CDR3 spans 14 amino acids. This chain's CDR3 is CASSFNLGSYEQYF.

The V call is TRBV29-1, the J call TRBJ1-1. The CDR3 sequence is 12 residues long. Germline V lookup: CDR1 SQVTM, CDR2 ANQGSEA. The chain's CDR3 is CSVDSTEPEAFF. The entire variable domain, with the rest obtained from reference TRBV29-1 and TRBJ1-1, is as follows: SAVISQKPSRDICQRGTSLTIQCQVDSQVTMMFWYRQQPGQSLTLIATANQGSEATYESGFVIDKFPISRPNLTFSTLTVSNMSPEDSSIYLCSVDSTEPEAFFGQGTRLTVV.

The chain carries TRBV11-2 and TRBJ2-5; lacking DNA, the TRBD1 call made by TCRdb goes unchecked. The CDR3 loop spans 17 amino acids. CDR1 SGHAT and CDR2 FQNNGV come from the germline V gene. CDR3: CASSPPGQMQELGTQYF.

J is TRBJ2-7 and V is TRBV20-1. Germline CDR1 is DFQATT and CDR2 is SNEGSKA (reference sequence). The CDR3 is made up of 15 amino acids. CDR3 sequence: CSASWKSGRTYEQYF.

The V gene is TRBV7-2, the J gene TRBJ2-3; TCRdb names TRBD1, which stays unverified in the absence of DNA. The CDR3 runs 15 residues. Germline V gene data show CDR1 as SGHTA and CDR2 as FQGNSA. CDR3: CASSGGTVITDTQYF.

The chain uses TRBV27 and TRBJ2-3. The CDR3 has 12 residues. Germline V lookup: CDR1 MNHEY, CDR2 SMNVEV (reference sequence). The CDR3: CASSFYPDTQYF.

V and J are TRBV20-1 and TRBJ1-2. Germline V gene data show CDR1 as DFQATT and CDR2 as SNEGSKA (reference sequence). The CDR3 spans 14 residues. This CDR3 is CSAEGIVPFYGYTF.

The J gene is TRBJ2-1, the V gene TRBV7-8; the D gene TCRdb calls, TRBD1, cannot be checked with no DNA. This CDR3 comprises 17 residues. Germline V gives CDR1 SGHVS, CDR2 FQNEAQ. CDR3 region: CASAVTGTSRSYNEQFF.

This rearrangement joins TRBV7-6 to TRBJ2-1. Germline lookup yields CDR1 SGHVS and CDR2 FNYEAQ. The CDR3 is made up of 12 amino acids. The CDR3 reads CASSFVYSEQFF.

Here the CDR3 reads CASSVASRNNEQFF. The gene calls are TRBV9 and TRBJ2-1. This CDR3 has 14 residues. The germline V gene has CDR1 SGDLS and CDR2 YYNGEE.